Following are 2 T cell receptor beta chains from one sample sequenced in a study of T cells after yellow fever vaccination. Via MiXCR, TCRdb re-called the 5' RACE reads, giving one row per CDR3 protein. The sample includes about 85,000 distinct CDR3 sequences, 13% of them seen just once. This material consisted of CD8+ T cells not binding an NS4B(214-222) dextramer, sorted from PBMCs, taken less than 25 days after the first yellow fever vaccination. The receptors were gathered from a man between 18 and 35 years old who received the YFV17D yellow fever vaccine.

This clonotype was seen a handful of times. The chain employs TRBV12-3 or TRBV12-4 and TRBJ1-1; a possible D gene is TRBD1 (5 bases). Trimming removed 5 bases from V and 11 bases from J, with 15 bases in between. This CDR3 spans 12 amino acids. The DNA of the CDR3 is TGTGCCAGCAGTCAAATAAGGGGTGATGCTTTCTTT. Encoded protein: CASSQIRGDAFF.

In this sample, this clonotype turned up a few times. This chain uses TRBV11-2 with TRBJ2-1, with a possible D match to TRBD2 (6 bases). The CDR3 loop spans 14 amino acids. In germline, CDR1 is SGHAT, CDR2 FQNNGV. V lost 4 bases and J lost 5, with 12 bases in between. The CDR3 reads CASSSDYEDNEQFF. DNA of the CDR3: TGTGCCAGCAGCTCGGACTACGAGGACAATGAGCAGTTCTTC.